The 28 T cell receptor beta chains reported below all come from one sample, sequenced in a study of CD8 T cells in Susac syndrome (dated by TCRdb to the late 2010s). Library generation was performed with the immunoSEQ multiplex PCR assay. RNA was extracted using the RNeasy kit, and about 0.5 to 1 microgram was reverse transcribed with random hexamers. The public reads were reanalyzed by TCRdb: fastp trimming at Q25, MiXCR alignment, in-frame beta chains only. For every CDR3 protein sequence, its rows merge into one entry that carries the most common genes and DNA. This sample has 180,000 or so distinct CDR3 sequences in its table, and about 94% of those were observed once. The top ten clonotypes cover under 0.15% of the sample. The sequenced material came from CD4+ T cells from PBMCs. These receptors all stem from a human donor in good health.

This rearrangement joins TRBV30 to TRBJ2-7; 9 nucleotides align to TRBD1. The ends lost 3 bases at V and 2 bases at J; junction bases unmatched: 2. This CDR3 has 13 residues. Germline-derived CDR1 and CDR2 are GTSNPN and SVGIG (reference sequence). The CDR3 bases are TGTGCCTGGAGGGGGACAGGGACCTACGAGCAGTACTTC. Translation: CAWRGTGTYEQYF.

The rearrangement links TRBV27 to TRBJ2-7; D is tentatively TRBD1 or TRBD2 (5 bases each). CDR3 length equals 10 residues. Trimming left V 7 bases short and J 9 bases short, with 10 bases between. Germline lookup yields CDR1 MNHEY and CDR2 SMNVEV (reference sequence). The CDR3 loop reads CASTGRGQYF. The DNA for the CDR3 is TGTGCCAGCACGGGGCGAGGGCAGTACTTC.

The rearrangement links TRBV5-1 to TRBJ2-7, with D possibly matching TRBD2 (5 bases). V lost 0 bases to trimming and J lost 7 bases, with 14 bases between them. Germline CDR1 and CDR2: SGHRS and YFSETQ. The CDR3 covers 14 residues. The CDR3: CASSLVPGYDEQYF. The CDR3 nucleotides read TGCGCCAGCAGCTTGGTTCCGGGGTATGATGAGCAGTACTTC. The entire variable domain, with the rest obtained from reference TRBV5-1 and TRBJ2-7, is as follows: KAGVTQTPRYLIKTRGQQVTLSCSPISGHRSVSWYQQTPGQGLQFLFEYFSETQRNKGNFPGRFSGRQFSNSRSEMNVSTLELGDSALYLCASSLVPGYDEQYFGPGTRLTVT.

This chain links TRBV20-1 with TRBJ2-5, with TRBD2 matching 11 bases. Looked up from germline, CDR1 is DFQATT and CDR2 is SNEGSKA (reference sequence). V lost 3 bases and J lost 5; bases outside the gene matches: 11. This CDR3 has 16 residues. The CDR3 coding sequence is TGCAGTGCTAGCAGGACTAGCGGGCGCTGGGGGGAGACCCAGTACTTC. Encoded protein: CSASRTSGRWGETQYF.

The chain is built from TRBV28 and TRBJ2-1; D gene ambiguous. The CDR3 covers 12 residues. Trimming pared 2 bases from V and 9 bases from J, leaving 8 bases between. Germline values: CDR1 MDHEN, CDR2 SYDVKM. The CDR3 DNA is TGTGCCAGCAGTTTAAGGTGGGGTGAGCAGTTCTTC. The encoded protein is CASSLRWGEQFF.

The V and J genes are TRBV29-1 and TRBJ1-5, with D tentatively TRBD1 (6 bases). This CDR3 spans 14 amino acids. Per the germline V gene, CDR1 is SQVTM and CDR2 is ANQGSEA. Trimming took 4 bases from V and 0 from J, leaving 10 bases between them. CDR3 sequence: CSVGTDYSNQPQHF. The CDR3 region has the DNA TGCAGCGTTGGGACAGATTATAGCAATCAGCCCCAGCATTTT.

This clonotype has just one count. The V and J genes are TRBV4-3 and TRBJ2-2; 12 positions agree with TRBD2. After removal of 1 base from V and 7 bases from J, the junction contained 7 bases not matched to a gene. The CDR3 covers 17 residues. The germline CDR1 and CDR2 sequences are LGHNA and YSLEER. CDR3 DNA: TGCGCCAGCAGCCAAGCCCCTAGCGGGGGGGCGGTCGGGGAGCTGTTTTTT. This codes for CASSQAPSGGAVGELFF.

The J gene is TRBJ1-2, the V gene TRBV4-1; 7 bases are a match to TRBD1. CDR1 is MGHRA, CDR2 YSYEKL, per germline. Trimming took 1 base from V and 4 from J; bases not matched to a gene: 6. This CDR3 contains 15 residues. CDR3: CASSQGRGQIYGYTF. In DNA form, the CDR3 reads TGCGCCAGCAGCCAAGGGAGGGGGCAAATCTATGGCTACACCTTC.

This clonotype has just one count. The chain is built from TRBV29-1 and TRBJ2-7; 13 nucleotides line up with TRBD2. After removal of 5 bases from V and 6 bases from J, the junction contained 13 bases not matched to a gene. The CDR3 loop spans 16 amino acids. Germline assignment: CDR1 SQVTM and CDR2 ANQGSEA. The CDR3 region is CSVPRLAGGDESEQYF. CDR3 nucleotides: TGCAGCGTTCCGAGACTAGCGGGGGGTGATGAGTCCGAGCAGTACTTC.

The chain is built from TRBV14 and TRBJ1-2; D is uncertain. CDR3 size: 13 residues. Between the trimmed V and J ends, which lost 1 base and 0 bases, there was a span of 3 bases. The germline CDR1 and CDR2 sequences are SGHDN and FVKESK. The CDR3 DNA is TGTGCCAGCAGCCAAGGCGCTAACTATGGCTACACCTTC. Translating gives CASSQGANYGYTF.

This clonotype was counted once. The chain combines TRBV30 with TRBJ2-1; tentative D call: TRBD1 (6 bases). Trimming took off 5 bases at V and 7 bases at J, with 18 bases between the two ends. Per the germline V gene, CDR1 is GTSNPN and CDR2 is SVGIG (reference sequence). CDR3 length: 14 residues. The CDR3, as DNA: TGTGCCTGGGAGAGGGACACCCGTAGGAATGAGCAGTTCTTC. It encodes CAWERDTRRNEQFF.

This chain uses TRBV3-1 with TRBJ2-7; 9 positions match TRBD2. V shed 8 bases and J 3 bases; nucleotides not matched to a gene: 8. The germline CDR1 and CDR2 sequences are LGHDT and YNNKEL (reference sequence). CDR3 size: 14 residues. The CDR3 nucleotides read TGTGCCAGCGGGTTAGCGGGGGCCCACTACGAGCAGTACTTC. It encodes CASGLAGAHYEQYF.

This clonotype was detected only once. The rearrangement uses TRBV2 and TRBJ1-1; D perhaps matches TRBD1 (5 bases). The CDR3 has 14 residues. CDR1 is SNHLY, CDR2 FYNNEI, per germline. V shed 4 bases and J shed 10 bases, with 19 bases lying between them. This chain's CDR3 is CASSAGGAGRSAFF. CDR3 bases: TGTGCCAGCAGTGCCGGAGGGGCAGGGCGTTCAGCTTTCTTT.

This chain joins TRBV20-1 and TRBJ2-1, with D tentatively TRBD1 (6 bases). The CDR3 runs to 14 residues. Germline loops: CDR1 DFQATT, CDR2 SNEGSKA (reference sequence). The V and J ends lost 3 bases and 3 bases respectively, with 12 bases between them. The CDR3 sequence: CSASPGELYNEQFF. CDR3 sequence (DNA): TGCAGTGCTAGCCCAGGGGAGCTCTACAATGAGCAGTTCTTC.

The chain is built from TRBV10-3 and TRBJ2-1; maybe TRBD1 (5 bases). Germline CDR1 reads ENHRY; CDR2 reads SYGVKD. The germline V and J ends were trimmed by 0 bases and 10 bases, with 13 bases remaining between them. The CDR3 totals 14 residues. CDR3: CAISESGLTEEQFF. In nucleotides, the CDR3 is TGTGCCATCAGTGAGTCGGGTTTGACAGAGGAGCAGTTCTTC.

The chain carries TRBV6-6 and TRBJ1-5; TRBD1 might be the D (5 bases). The V end lost 2 bases, the J end lost 6 bases, and 8 bases lay between the germline ends. This CDR3 is built from 13 residues. CDR1 MNHNY and CDR2 SVGAGI come from the germline V gene (reference sequence). CDR3 sequence: CASSYEGTQPQHF. CDR3 sequence (DNA): TGTGCCAGCAGTTACGAAGGGACTCAGCCCCAGCATTTT.

The V and J genes are TRBV29-1 and TRBJ1-2; TRBD1 matches at 8 bases. The junction had 9 bases not matched to a gene; V was cut back by 5 bases and J by 4 bases. CDR1 and CDR2 (germline): SQVTM, ANQGSEA. The CDR3 length is 14 residues. The CDR3 DNA reads as TGCAGCGTTAGGCAGACGCAGGGGGCCTATGGCTACACCTTC. This codes for CSVRQTQGAYGYTF.

The rearrangement links TRBV20-1 to TRBJ2-7, with D tentatively TRBD1 or TRBD2 (5 bases each). With 1 base removed from V and 0 bases from J, the gap between germline ends came to 13 bases. Germline V CDR1 and CDR2: DFQATT, SNEGSKA (reference sequence). This CDR3 contains 15 residues. CDR3 in amino acids: CSARGQGPGSYEQYF. The CDR3 bases are TGCAGTGCTAGAGGCCAGGGACCCGGCTCCTACGAGCAGTACTTC.

This chain joins TRBV7-9 and TRBJ2-1, with D perhaps TRBD2 (6 bases). The CDR3 runs to 13 residues. Germline CDR1 and CDR2: SEHNR and FQNEAQ (reference sequence). V gave up 2 bases and J gave up 8 bases, with 10 bases separating them. The CDR3: CASSLYAGYEQFF. The CDR3 bases are TGTGCCAGCAGCTTATACGCGGGGTATGAGCAGTTCTTC.

V is TRBV3-1 and J is TRBJ2-3; 7 nucleotides agree with TRBD2. V lost 3 bases to trimming and J lost 3 bases; unmatched junction nucleotides: 12. Germline CDR1 reads LGHDT; CDR2 reads YNNKEL (reference sequence). This CDR3 contains 17 residues. CDR3 sequence (DNA): TGTGCCAGCAGCCACGCGCAACGGCGCGGGGGAACAGATACGCAGTATTTT. Its translation is CASSHAQRRGGTDTQYF.

J is TRBJ2-7 and V is TRBV3-1; no firm D call. Germline V gene data show CDR1 as LGHDT and CDR2 as YNNKEL (reference sequence). V was clipped by 4 bases and J by 2 bases, with 12 bases between them. This CDR3 is built from 14 residues. As DNA, the CDR3 is TGTGCCAGCAGCCCCCGGTTGGAAGCCTACGAGCAGTACTTC. Translated, it gives CASSPRLEAYEQYF.

The rearrangement joins TRBV5-1 to TRBJ2-1; D gene unclear. Germline CDR1 SGHRS, CDR2 YFSETQ. V shed 5 bases and J shed 9 bases, with 9 bases lying between them. This CDR3 region has 11 residues. CDR3 sequence reads: CASRNRGEQFF. The CDR3, as DNA: TGCGCCAGCAGGAATCGCGGTGAGCAGTTCTTC.

This rearrangement joins TRBV4-2 to TRBJ1-2, with 9 nucleotides matching TRBD1. Germline CDR1 LGHNA, CDR2 YNFKEQ. This CDR3 has 15 amino acids. Trimming cost V 3 bases and J 3 bases; bases outside gene matches: 5. The CDR3 region is CASSQGDREDYGYTF. CDR3 nucleotide sequence: TGTGCCAGCAGCCAGGGGGACAGGGAAGACTATGGCTACACCTTC.

V and J are TRBV9 and TRBJ2-7, with D perhaps being TRBD1 or TRBD2 (5 bases each). V lost 3 bases and J 5 bases, leaving 18 bases between the germline ends. The CDR3 has 15 amino acids. The V gene's germline CDR1 is SGDLS and CDR2 YYNGEE. The CDR3 sequence: CASSASGVPGHEQYF. Written as DNA, the CDR3 is TGTGCCAGCAGCGCTTCCGGGGTCCCAGGGCACGAGCAGTACTTC. The complete variable domain, with remaining parts taken from reference TRBV9 and TRBJ2-7, reads DSGVTQTPKHLITATGQRVTLRCSPRSGDLSVYWYQQSLDQGLQFLIQYYNGEERAKGNILERFSAQQFPDLHSELNLSSLELGDSALYFCASSASGVPGHEQYFGPGTRLTVT.

The V gene is TRBV30, the J gene TRBJ2-1; perhaps D is TRBD1 or TRBD2 (5 bases each). Looked up from germline, CDR1 is GTSNPN and CDR2 is SVGIG (reference sequence). V was shortened by 3 bases and J by 8 bases, with 26 bases between the two germline ends. This CDR3 has 17 amino acids. In nucleotides, the CDR3 is TGTGCCTGGAGGGACAAGAAGAGGGGTACGGGCTTCCATGAGCAGTTCTTC. It is translated as CAWRDKKRGTGFHEQFF.

This clonotype was recorded once. This chain joins TRBV27 and TRBJ2-1; D is ambiguous. Germline CDR1 is MNHEY and CDR2 is SMNVEV (reference sequence). The length of the CDR3 is 11 residues. Trimming took 2 bases from V and 11 from J, leaving 7 bases between them. CDR3 DNA sequence: TGTGCCAGCAGTTTAGGTTATCAGCAGTTCTTC. Its translation: CASSLGYQQFF.

This clonotype appeared once. The gene calls are TRBV29-1 and TRBJ2-5; 10 nucleotides line up with TRBD1. Germline trimming cut 5 bases from V and 4 bases from J; bases unmatched to any gene: 4. The CDR3 covers 13 residues. Germline loops: CDR1 SQVTM, CDR2 ANQGSEA. In nucleotides, the CDR3 is TGCAGCGTTCCGGGACAGGGGCCAGAGACCCAGTACTTC. It translates to CSVPGQGPETQYF.

The genes are TRBV5-1 and TRBJ1-6; the D is unclear. The germline V gene has CDR1 SGHRS and CDR2 YFSETQ. V shed 0 bases and J shed 6 bases, with 10 bases lying between them. This CDR3 region has 15 residues. This CDR3 reads CASSLAASANSPLHF. CDR3 nucleotide sequence: TGCGCCAGCAGCTTGGCCGCGTCAGCTAATTCACCCCTCCACTTT.